One and the same sample provided the 13 T cell receptor beta chains below, sequenced in a study of shared clonotypes between healthy human individuals. Clones were sequenced by immunoSEQ multiplex PCR, and TCRdb holds only the in-frame ones, with some missing. In the table there are millions of clones, roughly 93% of which are singletons. Material: naive CD4+ T cells from PBMCs. Subset in this sample: CD45RA+ positively selected. The receptors were sampled from a man aged 18 to 30 in good health. Some clones in this sample may be carry-over from other donors' samples.

The rearrangement links TRBV11-1 to TRBJ2-2, with TRBD1 matching 8 bases. CDR1 and CDR2 (germline): SGHAT, FQDESV (reference sequence). J gave up 3 bases and V 5 bases, and 8 bases lay outside the gene matches. There are 16 residues in the CDR3. This CDR3 is CASSRTGFRDTGELFF. CDR3 nucleotides: TGTGCCAGCAGCCGGACAGGGTTTAGGGACACCGGGGAGCTGTTTTTT.

The chain employs TRBV13 and TRBJ1-5; D remains unclear. V dropped 4 bases and J dropped 0 bases, with 19 bases sitting between them. From germline, CDR1 is PRHDT and CDR2 FYEKMQ (reference sequence). The length of the CDR3 is 18 residues. CDR3 nucleotide sequence: TGTGCCAGCAGCTCTTGTTATACCGGGTTCTCTAGCAATCAGCCCCAGCATTTT. The encoded protein is CASSSCYTGFSSNQPQHF.

The chain combines TRBV5-1 with TRBJ2-1; D may be TRBD2 (6 bases). This CDR3 comprises 17 residues. Germline loops: CDR1 SGHRS, CDR2 YFSETQ. The V gene lost 0 bases and the J gene lost 0 bases, with 13 bases spanning the gap. CDR3 loop: CASSLGASARSYNEQFF. The CDR3 DNA sequence: TGCGCCAGCAGCTTGGGGGCTAGCGCACGCTCCTACAATGAGCAGTTCTTC.

The V call is TRBV7-2, the J call TRBJ2-7; D gene ambiguous. The CDR3 runs to 15 residues. Deletions cut 4 bases from V and 0 bases from J, with 13 bases between. Germline lookup yields CDR1 SGHTA and CDR2 FQGNSA. CDR3 protein: CASSSRSQTSYEQYF. Here the CDR3 DNA reads TGTGCCAGCAGCTCCCGCAGCCAAACCTCCTACGAGCAGTACTTC.

Only a few counts were recorded for this clone. J is TRBJ1-2 and V is TRBV18; 7 nucleotides line up with TRBD1. The CDR3 sequence is 12 residues long. Germline assignment: CDR1 KGHSH and CDR2 LQKENI. Trimming took 6 bases from V and 8 from J; bases not matched to a gene: 6. The CDR3 coding sequence is TGTGCCAGCTCCAGGGGGAACGGCGGCTACACCTTC. Protein product: CASSRGNGGYTF.

The chain carries TRBV6-6 and TRBJ2-3, with 8 bases that match TRBD1. CDR1 MNHNY and CDR2 SVGAGI come from the germline V gene (reference sequence). The junction had 5 bases not matched to a gene; V was cut back by 4 bases and J by 2 bases. There are 15 residues in the CDR3. CDR3 sequence: CASSFGTGYTDTQYF. The CDR3 nucleotides read TGTGCCAGCAGTTTCGGGACAGGTTACACAGATACGCAGTATTTT.

The rearrangement uses TRBV5-4 and TRBJ1-2, with 7 bases that match TRBD1. The ends lost 0 bases at V and 4 bases at J; junction bases unmatched: 12. The CDR3 length is 17 residues. Germline CDR1 SGHNT, CDR2 YYREEE (reference sequence). The CDR3 sequence: CASSLGGTDPSGYGYTF. For the CDR3, the DNA is TGTGCCAGCAGCTTGGGGGGGACAGATCCTTCGGGCTATGGCTACACCTTC.

The chain recombines TRBV5-1 with TRBJ2-3; D is unresolved. Trimming took 1 base from V and 0 from J, leaving 12 bases between them. CDR1 and CDR2 from the germline V gene are SGHRS and YFSETQ. The CDR3 sequence is 16 residues long. The CDR3 DNA sequence: TGCGCCAGCAGCTTGTTGGCAGGTTCCAGCACAGATACGCAGTATTTT. This sequence encodes CASSLLAGSSTDTQYF.

The CDR3 reads CASQLTGWRGGEQYF. CDR3 nucleotide sequence: TGTGCCAGCCAATTGACAGGGTGGAGGGGCGGCGAGCAGTACTTC. V and J are TRBV28 and TRBJ2-7, with a tentative D call TRBD1 (7 bases). The CDR3 has 15 amino acids. The germline CDR1 and CDR2 sequences are MDHEN and SYDVKM. V was trimmed by 8 bases and J by 6 bases, leaving 23 bases between them.

The chain employs TRBV4-2 and TRBJ2-2; 16 bases fit TRBD2. V dropped 1 base and J dropped 6; count of bases not matched to a gene: 8. Looked up from germline, CDR1 is LGHNA and CDR2 is YNFKEQ. The length of the CDR3 is 19 residues. In DNA form, the CDR3 reads TGTGCCAGCAGCCAAGTTACCGGGACTAGCGGGAGGGGGGCCGGGGAGCTGTTTTTT. It specifies CASSQVTGTSGRGAGELFF.

V usage is TRBV27 and J usage is TRBJ1-3; TRBD1 matches at 7 bases. The V gene end was trimmed by 5 bases and the J gene end by 2 bases; junction bases not matched to a gene: 12. Per the germline V gene, CDR1 is MNHEY and CDR2 is SMNVEV (reference sequence). This CDR3 is built from 17 residues. This CDR3 is CASSLRQGSFPGNTIYF. CDR3 DNA: TGTGCCAGCAGTCTACGACAGGGCTCATTCCCTGGAAACACCATATATTTT.

Here the CDR3 reads CASSLDRQNTEAFF. The CDR3 DNA follows: TGTGCCAGCAGCTTGGACCGACAGAACACTGAAGCTTTCTTT. This chain uses TRBV5-4 with TRBJ1-1; D is uncertain. Trimming stripped 0 bases from V and 1 base from J, with 7 bases between. Germline CDR1 and CDR2: SGHNT and YYREEE (reference sequence). This CDR3 contains 14 residues.

Only one count was recorded for this clone. The chain employs TRBV6-1 and TRBJ1-2; TRBD1 matches at 10 bases. With V trimmed by 4 bases and J by 7 bases, 12 bases remained unmatched. The V gene's germline CDR1 is MNHNS and CDR2 SASEGT. The CDR3 covers 16 residues. The CDR3 coding sequence is TGTGCCAGCAGTGTGCCTCGACAGGGGGCCTCGGGTGGCTACACCTTC. Translating gives CASSVPRQGASGGYTF.